The sequence of this T cell receptor (beta chain) was determined in a study of beta chain features in type 1 diabetes. Study-level points and caveats: For Type 1 diabetes patients, all four CD4+ subsets carried TCRB CDR3s that were moderately but significantly shorter. PCR might pick shorter templates more often, in the same way for patients and controls.

On this clone: Antigen unknown.

Expressed TCRB transcripts were sequenced after all isolated RNA was converted to cDNA. Assay used: immunoSEQ multiplex PCR; TCRdb lists only in-frame clones, some missing. The table shows 150,000 to 190,000 clones, with 10% occurring only once. The source material was central memory CD4+ T cells from blood. The clonotype comes from a man under 40 with type 1 diabetes.

CDR3 protein: CASSYSPSGRGDTQYF. DNA of the CDR3: TGTGCCAGCAGTTACTCGCCTAGCGGGAGAGGGGATACGCAGTATTTT. The chain carries TRBV6-5 and TRBJ2-3, with 10 positions matching TRBD2. Losses at the gene ends were 0 bases for V and 6 bases for J; bases not matched to a gene: 6. Germline V gene data show CDR1 as MNHEY and CDR2 as SVGAGI. The CDR3 has 16 residues.